The sequence of this T cell receptor beta chain was determined in a study of blood T cell repertoires in COVID-19. Study-level information: The United States, Italy and Spain were the sources of the acute and convalescent COVID-19 samples. T cells, B-cell-depleted T cells, or PBMCs provided the cDNA or gDNA that served as material.

Repertoires were generated with immunoSEQ multiplex PCR, while TCRdb's copy carries only in-frame clones and drops some. The table lists fewer than 300,000 clones, around 88% of them singletons. CDR1 SGHNT and CDR2 YYREEE come from the germline V gene (reference sequence). There are 15 residues in the CDR3. Trimming took 2 bases from V and 6 from J; bases not matched to a gene: 7. The genes are TRBV5-4 and TRBJ2-1, with 8 positions matching TRBD2. This TCR was recovered from a man aged 80 or over with acute or convalescent COVID-19. Specimen: peripheral blood. DNA for the CDR3: TGTGCCAGCAGCTTACCGGGACTAGGTACCAATGAGCAGTTCTTC. Residues: CASSLPGLGTNEQFF. Based on the CDR3 plus reference TRBV5-4 and TRBJ2-1, the full variable domain is ETGVTQSPTHLIKTRGQQVTLRCSSQSGHNTVSWYQQALGQGPQFIFQYYREEENGRGNFPPRFSGLQFPNYSSELNVNALELDDSALYLCASSLPGLGTNEQFFGPGTRLTVL.